A single sample gave rise to the 8 T cell receptor beta chains below, sequenced in a study of spatial heterogeneity in lung cancer. Using its own MiXCR run on the 5' RACE reads, TCRdb lists one record per CDR3 protein. The sample has some 46,000 distinct CDR3 sequences; 10% to 15% are singletons. Time point indicated: blood at routine non-recurrence follow-up after resection. The sample consisted of PBMCs, taken at follow-up. These receptors were taken from a male donor with early-stage non-small cell lung cancer.

This clonotype was counted at least ten times. J is TRBJ2-1 and V is TRBV19; D is unresolved. The CDR3 is 15 residues long. CDR1 is LNHDA, CDR2 SQIVND, per germline (reference sequence). Trimming stripped 7 bases from V and 0 bases from J, with 13 bases between. CDR3 amino acids: CASTRAAYSYNEQFF. The CDR3 coding sequence is TGTGCCAGTACTAGGGCAGCCTACTCCTACAATGAGCAGTTCTTC.

This clonotype was detected only a few times. The chain recombines TRBV24-1 with TRBJ2-1; D is ambiguous. The CDR3 contains 16 residues. Per the germline V gene, CDR1 is KGHDR and CDR2 is SFDVKD. Trimming shortened V by 2 bases and J by 0 bases, and 10 bases separated the two germline ends. For the CDR3, the DNA is TGTGCCACCAGTGATTATCGTTCCAGCTCCTACAATGAGCAGTTCTTC. Translating gives CATSDYRSSSYNEQFF.

This clonotype was seen a handful of times. The chain carries TRBV11-2 and TRBJ2-5, with TRBD2 identical over 8 bases. Losses at the gene ends were 5 bases for V and 5 bases for J; bases not matched to a gene: 16. CDR3 size: 17 residues. Looked up from germline, CDR1 is SGHAT and CDR2 is FQNNGV. The CDR3 region has the DNA TGTGCCAGCAGCCAAACGGCGTTCGGACTAGCATCGGAGACCCAGTACTTC. It encodes CASSQTAFGLASETQYF.

The genes are TRBV12-3 or TRBV12-4 and TRBJ2-7; 8 bases line up with TRBD2. V was clipped by 0 bases and J by 5 bases; unmatched bases: 6. CDR3 length: 15 residues. In DNA, the CDR3 is TGTGCCAGCAGTTTAGCGTCTAGCGGGTACGACGAGCAGTACTTC. As protein: CASSLASSGYDEQYF.

The sample holds a few counts of this clonotype. This sequence joins TRBV7-9 and TRBJ1-6; tentatively, D is TRBD1 (5 bases). Germline-derived CDR1 and CDR2 are SEHNR and FQNEAQ (reference sequence). Trimming removed 2 bases at V and 10 bases at J, with 9 bases between. The CDR3 spans 13 residues. In DNA, the CDR3 is TGTGCCAGCAGCTTACTCACAGGATCACCCCTCCACTTT. It encodes CASSLLTGSPLHF.

This sequence joins TRBV20-1 and TRBJ1-1, with a tentative D call TRBD1 (6 bases). Trimming shortened V by 8 bases and J by 1 base, and 20 bases separated the two germline ends. Germline assignment: CDR1 DFQATT and CDR2 SNEGSKA (reference sequence). The CDR3 is 15 amino acids. The CDR3 loop reads CSSPGTRLRNTEAFF. CDR3 DNA sequence: TGCAGTTCCCCCGGGACACGGCTACGGAACACTGAAGCTTTCTTT.

This clonotype was seen ten or more times. The chain is built from TRBV24-1 and TRBJ1-1; TRBD1 matches 7 bases. V gave up 5 bases and J gave up 4 bases; unmatched junction bases: 3. Germline CDR1 and CDR2: KGHDR and SFDVKD. The CDR3 is made up of 13 amino acids. In nucleotides, the CDR3 is TGTGCCACCAGTGGCAGGGGGAGCACTGAAGCTTTCTTT. Translating gives CATSGRGSTEAFF.

The chain recombines TRBV6-2 or TRBV6-3 with TRBJ2-2, with D unresolved. V gave up 6 bases and J gave up 6 bases, with 11 bases separating them. Germline loops: CDR1 MNHEY, CDR2 SVGEGT. The CDR3 covers 13 residues. CDR3 bases: TGTGCCAGCAGCCTGAGCGTTCCCGGGGAGCTGTTTTTT. Translation gives CASSLSVPGELFF.